The T cell receptor beta chain described here comes from a study of cytomegalovirus exposure and HLA in healthy donors. General study findings and limits: TCR beta chains numbering under 200 were designated cytomegalovirus-associated. According to a subsequent analysis, TCR clusters from the first cohort were inclined to appear together in the roughly 120 validation repertoires.

As for this clone: Its antigen is as yet unknown.

A roughly 120-subject validation cohort, separate from the roughly 670-subject first cohort, supplied the donors. Assay used: immunoSEQ multiplex PCR; TCRdb lists only in-frame clones, some missing. Among fewer than 250,000 clones listed, about 82% were seen once. V dropped 4 bases and J dropped 4; count of bases not matched to a gene: 5. Germline V lookup: CDR1 MNHEY, CDR2 SMNVEV (reference sequence). The length of the CDR3 is 15 residues. This clonotype was obtained from a woman aged 18 to 35 in good health and CMV-seronegative. Sequenced sample: PBMCs. The V and J genes are TRBV27 and TRBJ2-1; 9 positions match TRBD2. The CDR3 coding sequence is TGTGCCAGCAGTTCCCCGGCGGGGGGGTACAATGAGCAGTTCTTC. Its protein is CASSSPAGGYNEQFF.